This entry features one TCR beta chain sequence. The entry originates in a study of CD8+ T cells in alopecia areata. Study-level information: Among treated patients, oral tofacitinib was administered at 5 to 10 mg twice daily.

Sequencing templates came from extracted RNA that was reverse transcribed into cDNA. Some clones are missing from TCRdb's copy, which holds only in-frame ones; the method was immunoSEQ multiplex PCR. The table records roughly 200,000 clones, 50% to 65% of them present only once. The CDR3 spans 12 residues. Per the germline V gene, CDR1 is SQVTM and CDR2 is ANQGSEA. With 5 bases removed from V and 6 bases from J, the gap between germline ends came to 11 bases. Regarding treatment: oral pan-JAK inhibitor, 5-10 mg twice daily. In alopecia areata patients, both lesional scalp punch biopsies and peripheral blood were collected.

V gene TRBV29-1 combines with J gene TRBJ2-1; D gene uncertain. The TCR originated in a human donor with alopecia areata. The source material was CD8+ T cells sorted from blood, sampled at week 24, from a patient treated with tofacitinib. The CDR3 DNA reads as TGCAGCGTTAATAGCCGGGCCAATGAGCAGTTCTTC. Translated: CSVNSRANEQFF.